Described below is a single T cell receptor beta chain sequence and its context. These data belong to a study of CD4 and CD8 cells across lung adenocarcinoma regions. V lost 3 bases and J 2 bases, leaving 6 bases between the germline ends. This CDR3 has 12 residues. CDR1 and CDR2 from the germline V gene are GTSNPN and SVGIG (reference sequence). A single record per CDR3 protein comes from TCRdb applying MiXCR to the PCR reads. The table shows around 25,000 distinct CDR3 sequences, with roughly 50% occurring only once. Donors had localized lung adenocarcinoma, a non-small cell lung cancer. Sequences were obtained from CD8+ T cells from the center of a lung tumor. The chain is built from TRBV30 and TRBJ2-3; D gene uncertain. The source is a male donor with lung adenocarcinoma. The CD4 and CD8 labels of this study may be unreliable. CDR3 amino acids: CAWRPDTDTQYF. DNA for the CDR3: TGTGCCTGGAGACCAGACACAGATACGCAGTATTTT.